One TCR beta chain is described in this entry. At one boundary the junction diverges from the germline segment, which might be a read error. Other DNA sequences within the sample encode an identical CDR3. Use of 60 Vbeta and 13 Jbeta primers characterized the PCR. Repertoires were generated with immunoSEQ multiplex PCR, while TCRdb's copy carries only in-frame clones and drops some. Here the sample spans more than 35,000 clones, about half being singletons. The CDR3 contains 13 residues. The germline V gene has CDR1 MGHDK and CDR2 SYGVNS. The source of the sample is a study of cytomegalovirus exposure and HLA in healthy donors.

The sequence was collected from a woman aged 40 to 49 in good health and CMV-seropositive. The chain recombines TRBV25-1 with TRBJ2-1; 7 positions agree with TRBD1. The sequenced sample consisted of PBMCs. The CDR3 loop is CASSRDSYNEQFF. The CDR3 DNA reads as TGCGCCAGCAGCCGGGACAGCTACAATGAGCAGTTCTTC.